These 20 T cell receptor beta chains originate from one sample sequenced in a study of blood T cell repertoires in COVID-19. Data came from immunoSEQ multiplex PCR; TCRdb stores just in-frame clones and leaves some out. The table lists about 150,000 clones, approximately 78% of them singletons. The sample comprised peripheral blood. These TCRs come from a human donor with acute or convalescent COVID-19. The donor label of this sample is uncertain.

The V call is TRBV4-1, the J call TRBJ2-2; D is perhaps TRBD1 (6 bases). CDR3 length equals 18 residues. CDR1 MGHRA and CDR2 YSYEKL come from the germline V gene. V lost 3 bases and J 5 bases, leaving 22 bases between the germline ends. CDR3 in DNA: TGCGCCAGCAGCCAGTCTCCCAGGGGCGGCCCGGGGACCGGGGAGCTGTTTTTT. Its translation: CASSQSPRGGPGTGELFF.

Notes on this clone: The same CDR3 also results from other DNA sequences found in this sample. The chain employs TRBV30 and TRBJ1-5; a weak D match, TRBD1 (5 bases). Trimming pared 0 bases from V and 2 bases from J, leaving 5 bases between. The CDR3 consists of 13 residues. The germline V gene encodes CDR1 GTSNPN and CDR2 SVGIG (reference sequence). The CDR3 bases are TGTGCCTGGAGTGTCAGGGGCAATCAGCCCCAGCATTTT. Translating it yields CAWSVRGNQPQHF.

The CDR3 bases are TGTGCCAGCAGTGAAAACGGTGGCTACACCTTC. Residues: CASSENGGYTF. The V call is TRBV6-1, the J call TRBJ1-2; D not certain. The CDR3 contains 11 residues. Trimming removed 2 bases from V and 7 bases from J, with 5 bases in between. Germline V gene data show CDR1 as MNHNS and CDR2 as SASEGT.

V usage is TRBV2 and J usage is TRBJ1-2; D unresolved. Germline V lookup: CDR1 SNHLY, CDR2 FYNNEI. V was shortened by 4 bases and J by 8 bases, with 8 bases between the two germline ends. The CDR3 has 11 amino acids. The CDR3 spells CASSGSRGYTF. DNA of the CDR3: TGTGCCAGCAGTGGGTCTCGGGGCTACACCTTC.

V is TRBV6-5 and J is TRBJ2-3; 10 positions match TRBD1. V lost 6 bases and J lost 4; bases outside the gene matches: 4. Germline CDR1 and CDR2: MNHEY and SVGAGI. This CDR3 comprises 14 residues. This CDR3 reads CASRPGQGSDTQYF. The CDR3 bases are TGTGCCAGCAGACCGGGACAGGGGTCAGATACGCAGTATTTT.

The genes are TRBV18 and TRBJ1-1, with 9 bases matching TRBD1. J gave up 5 bases and V 6 bases, and 7 bases lay outside the gene matches. Germline V gives CDR1 KGHSH, CDR2 LQKENI. CDR3 length: 14 residues. CDR3 sequence: CASSRTGVRTEAFF. CDR3 sequence (DNA): TGTGCCAGCTCGCGGACAGGGGTGCGAACTGAAGCTTTCTTT.

V gene TRBV7-2 combines with J gene TRBJ1-2, with a tentative D call TRBD1 (5 bases). Germline V lookup: CDR1 SGHTA, CDR2 FQGNSA. Trimming took off 4 bases at V and 0 bases at J, with 9 bases between the two ends. The CDR3 length is 14 residues. Here the CDR3 DNA reads TGTGCCAGCAGCTCACAGGAAGCTAACTATGGCTACACCTTC. Amino acids: CASSSQEANYGYTF.

The CDR3 coding sequence is TGTGCCAGCAGCACCGCAGGGGGCGGGTACGAGCAGTACTTC. Protein: CASSTAGGGYEQYF. V is TRBV7-2 and J is TRBJ2-7; TRBD1 aligns across 8 bases. Trimming cost V 5 bases and J 4 bases; bases outside gene matches: 7. The germline gives CDR1 SGHTA, CDR2 FQGNSA. The CDR3 extends over 14 amino acids.

The chain couples TRBV5-6 to TRBJ1-6; TRBD1 matches 10 bases. Germline loops: CDR1 SGHDT, CDR2 YYEEEE. The J segment lost 8 bases and the V segment lost 3 bases, leaving 8 bases of the junction unmatched. The CDR3 sequence is 16 residues long. This CDR3 is CASSYQTGGMDSPLHF. In nucleotides, the CDR3 is TGTGCCAGCAGCTACCAGACAGGGGGCATGGATTCACCCCTCCACTTT.

J is TRBJ1-5 and V is TRBV19; a weak D match, TRBD1 (5 bases). The ends were cut back, 3 bases at V and 6 bases at J, with 9 bases in the middle. The germline gives CDR1 LNHDA, CDR2 SQIVND (reference sequence). The CDR3 is 13 residues long. The CDR3 loop reads CASSMQGGQPQHF. CDR3 in DNA: TGTGCCAGTAGTATGCAGGGCGGTCAGCCCCAGCATTTT.

The chain links TRBV5-4 to TRBJ1-2, with 9 bases fitting TRBD1. The germline V gene has CDR1 SGHNT and CDR2 YYREEE (reference sequence). CDR3 size: 13 residues. With 2 bases clipped from V and 7 bases from J, the junction kept 3 bases outside the gene matches. CDR3: CASSFGQGLGYTF. Written as DNA, the CDR3 is TGTGCCAGCAGCTTTGGACAGGGGCTTGGCTACACCTTC.

This rearrangement joins TRBV4-2 to TRBJ1-1; D call uncertain. The ends were cut back, 1 base at V and 3 bases at J, with 9 bases in the middle. The length of the CDR3 is 14 residues. Germline V lookup: CDR1 LGHNA, CDR2 YNFKEQ. Here the CDR3 DNA reads TGTGCCAGCAGCCAAGCGCACTTGGACACTGAAGCTTTCTTT. Amino acid sequence: CASSQAHLDTEAFF.

This CDR3 reads CASSPLREVWGYTF. DNA for the CDR3: TGTGCCAGCAGCCCGTTACGCGAGGTGTGGGGCTACACCTTC. The V call is TRBV11-2, the J call TRBJ1-2; D unclear. This CDR3 has 14 residues. The germline gives CDR1 SGHAT, CDR2 FQNNGV. Trimming cost V 5 bases and J 8 bases, with 18 bases left between them. Combining the CDR3 with reference TRBV11-2 and TRBJ1-2 gives the whole variable domain EAGVAQSPRYKIIEKRQSVAFWCNPISGHATLYWYQQILGQGPKLLIQFQNNGVVDDSQLPKDRFSAERLKGVDSTLKIQPAKLEDSAVYLCASSPLREVWGYTFGSGTRLTVV.

J is TRBJ2-5 and V is TRBV6-5, with D tentatively TRBD1 (6 bases). CDR3 size: 14 residues. Germline V CDR1 and CDR2: MNHEY, SVGAGI. The V end was cut by 5 bases, the J end by 1 base, with 11 bases between. This chain's CDR3 is CASSPRGSQETQYF. CDR3 in DNA: TGTGCCAGCAGTCCGAGGGGGTCCCAAGAGACCCAGTACTTC.

The chain combines TRBV5-1 with TRBJ1-1; 8 positions match TRBD1. The length of the CDR3 is 16 residues. Germline CDR1 is SGHRS and CDR2 is YFSETQ. V was clipped by 6 bases and J by 3 bases; unmatched bases: 13. The CDR3 spells CASTKAGRGLDTEAFF. DNA for the CDR3: TGCGCCAGCACCAAGGCGGGCAGGGGGCTGGACACTGAAGCTTTCTTT.

V gene TRBV5-1 combines with J gene TRBJ1-1; D unclear. The length of the CDR3 is 14 residues. Germline V gives CDR1 SGHRS, CDR2 YFSETQ. Trimming removed 0 bases at V and 4 bases at J, with 10 bases between. DNA of the CDR3: TGCGCCAGCAGCTTGGAACACCCGTTCACTGAAGCTTTCTTT. This gives the protein CASSLEHPFTEAFF.

The gene calls are TRBV5-1 and TRBJ1-2, with 7 bases fitting TRBD1. V was pared by 6 bases and J by 0 bases, with 5 bases of the junction left unmatched. Germline V gene sequence: CDR1 SGHRS, CDR2 YFSETQ. This CDR3 spans 14 amino acids. Written as DNA, the CDR3 is TGCGCCAGCAAGGCCGGGACAGCTAACTATGGCTACACCTTC. As protein: CASKAGTANYGYTF.

This chain links TRBV10-2 with TRBJ1-1; TRBD1 might be the D (5 bases). V lost 0 bases to trimming and J lost 11 bases, with 13 bases between them. CDR3 length equals 13 residues. Germline lookup yields CDR1 WSHSY and CDR2 SAAADI. CDR3 nucleotides: TGCGCCAGCAGTGAGTCCTGGGGCCTCAGGGCTTTCTTT. It translates to CASSESWGLRAFF.

This clone was observed a single time. The chain has TRBV3-1 (or the pseudogene TRBV3-2) and TRBJ1-5; the D gene is possibly TRBD1 (6 bases). The CDR3 consists of 13 residues. V was clipped by 5 bases and J by 6 bases, with 11 bases between them. CDR1 LGHDT and CDR2 YNNKEL come from the germline V gene (reference sequence). The CDR3, as DNA: TGTGCCAGCAGCGCAGGGGACCGTCAGCCCCAGCATTTT. This gives the protein CASSAGDRQPQHF.

The chain links TRBV2 to TRBJ1-6; TRBD1 aligns across 8 bases. The ends lost 5 bases at V and 4 bases at J; junction bases unmatched: 7. This CDR3 comprises 16 residues. CDR1 is SNHLY, CDR2 FYNNEI, per germline. The CDR3 protein is CASSFPGQVYNSPLHF. The DNA for the CDR3 is TGTGCCAGCAGTTTTCCGGGACAGGTGTATAATTCACCCCTCCACTTT.